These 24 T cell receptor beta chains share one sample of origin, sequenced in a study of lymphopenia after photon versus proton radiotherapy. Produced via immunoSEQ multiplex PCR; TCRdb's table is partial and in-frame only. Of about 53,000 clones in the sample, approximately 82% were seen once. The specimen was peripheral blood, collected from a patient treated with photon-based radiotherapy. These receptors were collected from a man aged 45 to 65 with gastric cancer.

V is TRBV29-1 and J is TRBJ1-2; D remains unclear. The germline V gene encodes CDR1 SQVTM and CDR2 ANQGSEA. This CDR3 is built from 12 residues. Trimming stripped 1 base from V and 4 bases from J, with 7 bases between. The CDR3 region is CSVEGHSYGYTF. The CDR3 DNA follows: TGCAGCGTTGAAGGACACAGCTATGGCTACACCTTC.

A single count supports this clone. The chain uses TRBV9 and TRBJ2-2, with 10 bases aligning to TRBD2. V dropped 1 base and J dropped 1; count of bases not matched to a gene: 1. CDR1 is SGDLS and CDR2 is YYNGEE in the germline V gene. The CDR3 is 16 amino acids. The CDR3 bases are TGTGCCAGCAGCGTATCTAGCGGGAGGAACACCGGGGAGCTGTTTTTT. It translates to CASSVSSGRNTGELFF.

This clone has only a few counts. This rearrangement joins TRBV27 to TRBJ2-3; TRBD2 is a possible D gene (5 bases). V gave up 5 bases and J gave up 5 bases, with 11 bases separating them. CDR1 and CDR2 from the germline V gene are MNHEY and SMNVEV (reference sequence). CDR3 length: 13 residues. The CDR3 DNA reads TGTGCCAGCAGTCCCCGTGGAGGAGATACGCAGTATTTT. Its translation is CASSPRGGDTQYF.

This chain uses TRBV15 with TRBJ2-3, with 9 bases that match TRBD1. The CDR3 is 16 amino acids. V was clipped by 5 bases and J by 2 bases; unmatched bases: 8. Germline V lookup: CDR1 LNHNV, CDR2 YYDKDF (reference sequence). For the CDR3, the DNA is TGTGCCACCAGCGGGGACAGGGCCGGATTCACAGATACGCAGTATTTT. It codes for CATSGDRAGFTDTQYF. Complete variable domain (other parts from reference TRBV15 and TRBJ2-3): DAMVIQNPRYQVTQFGKPVTLSCSQTLNHNVMYWYQQKSSQAPKLLFHYYDKDFNNEADTPDNFQSRRPNTSFCFLDIRSPGLGDTAMYLCATSGDRAGFTDTQYFGPGTRLTVL.

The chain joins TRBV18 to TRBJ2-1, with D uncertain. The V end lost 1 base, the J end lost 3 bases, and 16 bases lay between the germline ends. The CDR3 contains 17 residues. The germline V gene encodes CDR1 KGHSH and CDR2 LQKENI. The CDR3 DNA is TGTGCCAGCTCACCACTCATGACTCTCCGGAGCTACAATGAGCAGTTCTTC. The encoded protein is CASSPLMTLRSYNEQFF.

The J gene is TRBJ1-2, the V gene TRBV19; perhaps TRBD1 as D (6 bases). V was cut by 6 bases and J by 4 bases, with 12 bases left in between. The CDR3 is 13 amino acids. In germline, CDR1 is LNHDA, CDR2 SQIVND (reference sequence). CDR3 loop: CASRTGKGYGYTF. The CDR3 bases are TGTGCCAGTAGAACAGGGAAGGGCTATGGCTACACCTTC.

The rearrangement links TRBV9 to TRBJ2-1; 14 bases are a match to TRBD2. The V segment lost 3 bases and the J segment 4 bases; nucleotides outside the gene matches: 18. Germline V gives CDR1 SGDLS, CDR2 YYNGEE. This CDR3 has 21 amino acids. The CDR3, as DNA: TGTGCCAGCAGCGCAGGTCACGGGACTAGCGGGAGTGAAAGTGGATACAATGAGCAGTTCTTC. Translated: CASSAGHGTSGSESGYNEQFF. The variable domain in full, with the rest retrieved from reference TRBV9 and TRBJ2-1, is DSGVTQTPKHLITATGQRVTLRCSPRSGDLSVYWYQQSLDQGLQFLIQYYNGEERAKGNILERFSAQQFPDLHSELNLSSLELGDSALYFCASSAGHGTSGSESGYNEQFFGPGTRLTVL.

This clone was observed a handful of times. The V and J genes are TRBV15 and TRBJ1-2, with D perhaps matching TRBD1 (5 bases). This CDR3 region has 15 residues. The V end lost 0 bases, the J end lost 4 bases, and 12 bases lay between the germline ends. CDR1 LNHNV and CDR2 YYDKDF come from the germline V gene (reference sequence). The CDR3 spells CATSRDSQGSYGYTF. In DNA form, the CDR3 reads TGTGCCACCAGCAGAGATTCCCAGGGCAGCTATGGCTACACCTTC.

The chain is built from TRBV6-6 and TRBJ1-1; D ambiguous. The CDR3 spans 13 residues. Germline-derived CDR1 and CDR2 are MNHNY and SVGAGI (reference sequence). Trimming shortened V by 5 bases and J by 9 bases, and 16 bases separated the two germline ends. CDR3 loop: CASSEGQVAQAFF. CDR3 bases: TGTGCCAGCAGTGAGGGTCAGGTTGCGCAAGCTTTCTTT.

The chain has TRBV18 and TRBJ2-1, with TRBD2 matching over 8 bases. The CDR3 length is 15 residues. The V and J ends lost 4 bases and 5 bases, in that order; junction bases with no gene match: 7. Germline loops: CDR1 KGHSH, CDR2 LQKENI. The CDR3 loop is CASSRSSGGDNEQFF. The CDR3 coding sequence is TGTGCCAGCTCACGGTCGTCGGGGGGGGACAATGAGCAGTTCTTC.

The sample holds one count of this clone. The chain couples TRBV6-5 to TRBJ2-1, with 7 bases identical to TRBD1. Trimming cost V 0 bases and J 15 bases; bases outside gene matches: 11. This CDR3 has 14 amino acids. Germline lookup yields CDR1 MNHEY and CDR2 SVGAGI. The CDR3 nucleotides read TGTGCCAGCAGTTACTCGGGACAGTTTACCCTTCCGTTCTTC. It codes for CASSYSGQFTLPFF.

The CDR3 loop is CASSFLTGGTGELFF. CDR3 sequence (DNA): TGTGCCAGCAGCTTTCTAACAGGGGGCACCGGGGAGCTGTTTTTT. This chain uses TRBV7-9 with TRBJ2-2, with 8 bases identical to TRBD1. V shed 3 bases and J 4 bases; nucleotides not matched to a gene: 4. CDR1 and CDR2 (germline): SEHNR, FQNEAQ (reference sequence). CDR3 size: 15 residues.

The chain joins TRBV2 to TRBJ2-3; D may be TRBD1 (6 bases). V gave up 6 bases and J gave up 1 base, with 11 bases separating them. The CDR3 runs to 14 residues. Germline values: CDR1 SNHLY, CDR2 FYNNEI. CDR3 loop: CASRPWGRTDTQYF. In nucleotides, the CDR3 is TGTGCCAGCAGACCGTGGGGGCGCACAGATACGCAGTATTTT.

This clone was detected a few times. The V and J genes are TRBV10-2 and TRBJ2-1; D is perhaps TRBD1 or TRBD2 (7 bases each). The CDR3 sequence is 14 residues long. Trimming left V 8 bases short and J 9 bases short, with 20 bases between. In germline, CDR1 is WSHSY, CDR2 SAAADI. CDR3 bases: TGCGCCAGCGGAGGTGGGAGGGGGCGAGGTGAGCAGTTCTTC. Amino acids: CASGGGRGRGEQFF.

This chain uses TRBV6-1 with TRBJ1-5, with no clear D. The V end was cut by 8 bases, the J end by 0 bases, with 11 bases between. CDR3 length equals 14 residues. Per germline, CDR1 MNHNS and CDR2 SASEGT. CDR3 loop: CASSSDNSNQPQHF. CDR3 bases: TGTGCCAGCTCTTCGGATAATAGCAATCAGCCCCAGCATTTT.

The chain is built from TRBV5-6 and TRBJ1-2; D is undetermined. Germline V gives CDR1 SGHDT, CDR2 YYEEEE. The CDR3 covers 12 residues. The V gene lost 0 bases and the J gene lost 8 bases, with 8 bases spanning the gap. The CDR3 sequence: CASSLGQLGYTF. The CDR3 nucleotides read TGTGCCAGCAGCTTGGGCCAGCTCGGCTACACCTTC. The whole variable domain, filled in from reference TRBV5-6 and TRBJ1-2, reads DAGVTQSPTHLIKTRGQQVTLRCSPKSGHDTVSWYQQALGQGPQFIFQYYEEEERQRGNFPDRFSGHQFPNYSSELNVNALLLGDSALYLCASSLGQLGYTFGSGTRLTVV.

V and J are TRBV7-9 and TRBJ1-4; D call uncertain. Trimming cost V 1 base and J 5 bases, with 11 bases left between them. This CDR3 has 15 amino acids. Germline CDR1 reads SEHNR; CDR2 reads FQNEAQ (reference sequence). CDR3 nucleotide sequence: TGTGCCAGCAGCTTAGGCTCCGGGATCAATGAAAAACTGTTTTTT. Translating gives CASSLGSGINEKLFF.

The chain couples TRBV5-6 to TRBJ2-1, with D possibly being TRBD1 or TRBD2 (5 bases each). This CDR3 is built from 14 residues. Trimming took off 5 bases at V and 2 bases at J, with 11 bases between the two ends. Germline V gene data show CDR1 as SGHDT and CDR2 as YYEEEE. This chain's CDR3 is CASSEGSPYNEQFF. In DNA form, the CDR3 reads TGTGCCAGCAGTGAGGGGTCTCCCTACAATGAGCAGTTCTTC.

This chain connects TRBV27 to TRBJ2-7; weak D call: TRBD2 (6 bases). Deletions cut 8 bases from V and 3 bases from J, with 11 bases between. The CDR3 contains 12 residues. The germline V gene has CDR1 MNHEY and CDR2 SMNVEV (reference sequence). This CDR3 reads CASFTSSYEQYF. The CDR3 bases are TGTGCCAGCTTCACTAGCAGCTACGAGCAGTACTTC.

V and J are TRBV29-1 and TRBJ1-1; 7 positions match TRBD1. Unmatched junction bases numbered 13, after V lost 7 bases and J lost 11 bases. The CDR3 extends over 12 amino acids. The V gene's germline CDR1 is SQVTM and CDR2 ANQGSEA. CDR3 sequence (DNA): TGCAGCGCAAGCGCACAGGGGAGGTCGGCTTTCTTT. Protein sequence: CSASAQGRSAFF.

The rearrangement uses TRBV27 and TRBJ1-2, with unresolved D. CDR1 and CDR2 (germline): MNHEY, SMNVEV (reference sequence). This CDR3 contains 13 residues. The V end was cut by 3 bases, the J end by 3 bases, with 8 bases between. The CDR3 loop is CASSFGKYYGYTF. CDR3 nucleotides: TGTGCCAGCAGTTTTGGTAAATACTATGGCTACACCTTC.

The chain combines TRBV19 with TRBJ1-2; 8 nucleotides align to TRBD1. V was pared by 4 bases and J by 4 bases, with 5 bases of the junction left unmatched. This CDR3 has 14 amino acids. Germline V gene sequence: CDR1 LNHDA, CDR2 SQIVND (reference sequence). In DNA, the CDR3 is TGTGCCAGTAGTACCGGACAGGGCGTCTATGGCTACACCTTC. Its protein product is CASSTGQGVYGYTF. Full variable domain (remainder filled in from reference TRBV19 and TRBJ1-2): DGGITQSPKYLFRKEGQNVTLSCEQNLNHDAMYWYRQDPGQGLRLIYYSQIVNDFQKGDIAEGYSVSREKKESFPLTVTSAQKNPTAFYLCASSTGQGVYGYTFGSGTRLTVV.

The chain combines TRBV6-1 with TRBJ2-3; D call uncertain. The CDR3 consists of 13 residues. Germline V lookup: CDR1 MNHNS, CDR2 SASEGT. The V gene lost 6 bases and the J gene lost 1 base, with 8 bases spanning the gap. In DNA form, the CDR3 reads TGTGCCAGCAGCTTCCAGGGCACAGATACGCAGTATTTT. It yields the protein CASSFQGTDTQYF.

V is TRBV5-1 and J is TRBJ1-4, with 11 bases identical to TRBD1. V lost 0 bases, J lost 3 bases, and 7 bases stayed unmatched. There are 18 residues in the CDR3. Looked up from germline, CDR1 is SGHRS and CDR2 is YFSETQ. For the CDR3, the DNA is TGCGCCAGCAGCTTGGACAAGGACAGGGGGCTACCTAATGAAAAACTGTTTTTT. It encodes CASSLDKDRGLPNEKLFF.